A selection of T cell receptor beta chains follows, all from one sample in a study of cytomegalovirus exposure and HLA in healthy donors. Method: immunoSEQ multiplex PCR; TCRdb's copy keeps in-frame clones and lacks some. The sample includes some 110,000 clones, about 74% of them seen just once. Sequenced: PBMCs. The receptors were sampled from a man aged 30 to 39 in good health and CMV-seropositive. Both conserved end residues are part of each CDR3. A D gene is named only where the DNA matches it firmly. The size of a clone is reported for some rows only, either as once, few or many, or as a class for expanded clones.

abundance	d_gene	v_gene	j_gene	CDR3aa	CDR3nt
-	-	TRBV27	TRBJ2-7	CASSSFREQYF	TGTGCCAGCAGCTCTTTCCGTGAGCAGTACTTC
-	TRBD2	TRBV10-2	TRBJ2-7	CASRLAGTHEQYF	TGCGCCAGCAGACTAGCGGGGACGCACGAGCAGTACTTC
-	-	TRBV19	TRBJ1-1	CASSSQPVNTEAFF	TGTGCCAGTAGTTCACAACCCGTGAACACTGAAGCTTTCTTT
once	-	TRBV10-3	TRBJ2-1	CAISEPGATYNEQFF	TGTGCCATCAGTGAGCCTGGGGCTACCTACAATGAGCAGTTCTTC
few	-	TRBV19	TRBJ2-7	CASSIEVAESYEQYF	TGTGCCAGTAGTATAGAAGTAGCGGAGTCCTACGAGCAGTACTTC
few	-	TRBV11-2	TRBJ2-7	CASSLDPSGLNNF	TGTGCCAGCAGCTTAGATCCCTCGGGACTCAACAACTTC
-	TRBD2	TRBV28	TRBJ2-2	CASSLGGGTGELFF	TGTGCCAGCAGTTTAGGGGGGGGCACCGGGGAGCTGTTTTTT
-	-	TRBV5-1	TRBJ2-5	CASSLVGAEETQYF	TGCGCCAGCAGCTTGGTGGGGGCTGAAGAGACCCAGTACTTC
-	-	TRBV30	TRBJ1-3	CAWRAAGNTIYF	TGTGCCTGGAGGGCAGCTGGAAACACCATATATTTT
-	TRBD1	TRBV5-1	TRBJ1-1	CASSPIAPGQGNTEAFF	TGCGCCAGCAGCCCGATTGCCCCGGGACAGGGTAACACTGAAGCTTTCTTT
few	-	TRBV28	TRBJ1-5	CASSFPGVRNQPQHF	TGTGCCAGCAGTTTTCCAGGGGTCCGGAATCAGCCCCAGCATTTT
-	TRBD1	TRBV5-4	TRBJ1-6	CASSAGTGDTRSYNSPLHF	TGTGCCAGCAGCGCCGGGACAGGGGACACCCGCTCCTATAATTCACCCCTCCACTTT
-	-	TRBV6-6	TRBJ1-1	CASSPSGNTEAFF	TGTGCCAGCAGTCCCTCCGGGAACACTGAAGCTTTCTTT
-	-	TRBV10-3	TRBJ2-1	CAIRSRNEQFF	TGTGCCATCAGATCCAGAAATGAGCAGTTCTTC
once	TRBD2	TRBV29-1	TRBJ2-1	CSVEDSGGVDEQFF	TGCAGCGTTGAAGATAGCGGGGGGGTCGATGAGCAGTTCTTC
-	-	TRBV5-6	TRBJ1-2	CASSFYSDNYGYTF	TGTGCCAGCAGCTTTTACAGTGATAACTATGGCTACACCTTC
few	TRBD1	TRBV7-9	TRBJ1-1	CASSPKKPGQGNTEAFF	TGTGCCAGCAGCCCGAAAAAACCGGGACAGGGGAACACTGAAGCTTTCTTT
once	-	TRBV5-1	TRBJ2-7	CASSYLATGPSYEQYF	TGCGCCAGCAGCTATTTAGCGACAGGTCCTTCCTACGAGCAGTACTTC
-	-	TRBV6-1	TRBJ2-7	CASSPRQESEQYF	TGTGCCAGCAGTCCTCGACAGGAGTCCGAGCAGTACTTC
-	-	TRBV5-1	TRBJ2-7	CASSLDRGTGEQYF	TGCGCCAGCAGCTTGGATCGGGGGACGGGAGAGCAGTACTTC
once	-	TRBV6-5	TRBJ1-5	CASTDWGNQPQHF	TGTGCCAGCACAGACTGGGGCAATCAGCCCCAGCATTTT
few	TRBD1	TRBV4-1	TRBJ1-4	CASSLTGFGEKLFF	TGCGCCAGCAGCCTGACAGGGTTCGGCGAAAAACTGTTTTTT
-	-	TRBV19	TRBJ1-1	CASSIGLEVNTEAFF	TGTGCCAGTAGTATTGGATTGGAGGTAAACACTGAAGCTTTCTTT